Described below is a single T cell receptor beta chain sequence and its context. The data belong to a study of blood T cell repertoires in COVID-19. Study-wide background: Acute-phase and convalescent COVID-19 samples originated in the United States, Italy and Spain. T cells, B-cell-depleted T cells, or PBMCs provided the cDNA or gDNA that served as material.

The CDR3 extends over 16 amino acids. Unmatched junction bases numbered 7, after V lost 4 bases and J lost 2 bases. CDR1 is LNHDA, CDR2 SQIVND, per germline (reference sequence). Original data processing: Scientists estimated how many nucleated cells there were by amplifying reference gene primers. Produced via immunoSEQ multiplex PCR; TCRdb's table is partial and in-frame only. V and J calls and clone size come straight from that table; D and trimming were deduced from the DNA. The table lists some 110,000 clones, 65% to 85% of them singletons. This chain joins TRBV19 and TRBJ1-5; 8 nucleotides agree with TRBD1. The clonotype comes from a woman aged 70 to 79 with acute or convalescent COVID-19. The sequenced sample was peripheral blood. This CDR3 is CASSTRRTGRNQPQHF. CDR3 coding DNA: TGTGCCAGTAGTACCCGACGGACAGGGCGCAATCAGCCCCAGCATTTT.